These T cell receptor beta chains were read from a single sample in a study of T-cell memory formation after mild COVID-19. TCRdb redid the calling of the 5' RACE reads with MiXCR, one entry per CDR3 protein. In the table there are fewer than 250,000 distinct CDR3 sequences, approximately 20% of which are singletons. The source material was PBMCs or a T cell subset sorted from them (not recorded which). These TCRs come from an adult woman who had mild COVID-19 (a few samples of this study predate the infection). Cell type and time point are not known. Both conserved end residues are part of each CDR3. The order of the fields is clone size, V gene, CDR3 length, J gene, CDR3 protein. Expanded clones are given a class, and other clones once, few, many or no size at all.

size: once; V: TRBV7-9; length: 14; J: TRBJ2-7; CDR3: CASSKKQGDYEQYF
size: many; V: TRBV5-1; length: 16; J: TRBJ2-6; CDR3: CASSLTTASGANVLTF
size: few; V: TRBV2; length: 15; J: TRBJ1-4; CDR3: CASSEEAGLREKLFF
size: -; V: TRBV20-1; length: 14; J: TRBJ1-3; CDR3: CSARLQGSGNTIYF
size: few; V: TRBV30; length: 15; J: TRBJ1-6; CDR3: CAWTNEGQGNSPLHF
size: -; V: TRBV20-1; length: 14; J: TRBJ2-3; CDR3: CSALSGSGADTQYF
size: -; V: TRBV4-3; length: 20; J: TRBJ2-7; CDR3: CASSQDRVRLAGTSSYEQYF
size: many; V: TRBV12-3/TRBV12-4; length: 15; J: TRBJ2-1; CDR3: CASRLGLAESNEQFF
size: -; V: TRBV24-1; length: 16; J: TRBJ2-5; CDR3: CATSGTSGRASETQYF
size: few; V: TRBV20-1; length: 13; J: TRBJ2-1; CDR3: CSAPTSGGNEQFF
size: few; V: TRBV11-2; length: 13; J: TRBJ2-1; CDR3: CASNVGPSGEQFF
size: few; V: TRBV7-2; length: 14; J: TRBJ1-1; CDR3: CASSFGGTPSEAFF
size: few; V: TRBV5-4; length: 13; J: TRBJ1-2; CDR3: CASSSRQGDGYTF
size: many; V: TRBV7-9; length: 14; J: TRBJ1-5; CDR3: CASSNQGAQQPQHF
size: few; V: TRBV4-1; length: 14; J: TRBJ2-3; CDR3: CASSQGGQRVTQYF
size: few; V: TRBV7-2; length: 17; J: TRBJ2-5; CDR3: CASSLVVRQGRRETQYF
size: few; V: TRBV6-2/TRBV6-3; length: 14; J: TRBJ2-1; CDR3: CASRPSGSGNEQFF
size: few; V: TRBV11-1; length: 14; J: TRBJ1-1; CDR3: CASGKGGRHTEAFF
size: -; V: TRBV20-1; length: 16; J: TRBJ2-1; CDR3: CSAPVASGGSYNEQFF
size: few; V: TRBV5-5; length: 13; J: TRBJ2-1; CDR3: CASSRQTGNEQFF
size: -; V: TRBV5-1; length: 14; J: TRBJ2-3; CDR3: CASSLVRHTDTQYF
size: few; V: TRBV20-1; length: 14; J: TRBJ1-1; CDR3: CSARDRQGWTEAFF